This TCR beta chain originates from a study of identifying expanded T cells in peripheral blood. TCRdb's copy holds only in-frame clones and misses some; the assay was immunoSEQ multiplex PCR. Of 70,000 or so clones listed, about 90% are singletons. As for this clone: Its antigen is not known.

Trimming removed 8 bases from V and 2 bases from J, with 4 bases in between. Germline loops: CDR1 MDHEN, CDR2 SYDVKM. The CDR3 covers 11 residues. Study-wide points: Approximately two-week clone count variance significantly increased as total template count grew.

During the collection period, no donor immune events like infections were recorded. Input material: blood. V and J are TRBV28 and TRBJ2-4; D is undetermined. The sequence came from a person aged 18-70 years in good health. CDR3 coding DNA: TGTGCCAGCTCCCCCAAAAACATTCAGTACTTC. Translation: CASSPKNIQYF.